The 27 T cell receptor beta chains reported below all come from one sample, sequenced in a study of blood T cell repertoires in COVID-19. Data came from immunoSEQ multiplex PCR; TCRdb stores just in-frame clones and leaves some out. Among 250,000 or so clones, approximately 90% were seen once, and the ten largest hold approximately 3%. The specimen was peripheral blood. Source of these receptors: a woman aged 30 to 39 with active or convalescent COVID-19.

The chain is built from TRBV6-5 and TRBJ2-7; 8 nucleotides match TRBD1. CDR1 is MNHEY, CDR2 SVGAGI, per germline. CDR3 length: 15 residues. Unmatched junction bases numbered 10, after V lost 7 bases and J lost 2 bases. The CDR3 protein is CASTPGQANPYEQYF. CDR3 in DNA: TGTGCCAGCACCCCGGGACAGGCGAACCCCTACGAGCAGTACTTC.

V and J are TRBV7-2 and TRBJ1-2; D not certain. Trimming pared 3 bases from V and 3 bases from J, leaving 11 bases between. Germline CDR1 SGHTA, CDR2 FQGNSA. The CDR3 contains 14 residues. CDR3 bases: TGTGCCAGCAGCTTTGCTGCCCGGGACTATGGCTACACCTTC. This gives the protein CASSFAARDYGYTF.

This chain connects TRBV3-1 (or the pseudogene TRBV3-2) to TRBJ2-3, with D tentatively TRBD2 (6 bases). CDR3 length equals 16 residues. Trimming shortened V by 4 bases and J by 2 bases, and 16 bases separated the two germline ends. Germline V gene data show CDR1 as LGHDT and CDR2 as YNNKEL (reference sequence). Here the CDR3 DNA reads TGTGCCAGCAGCCTTAGGGGTGGGGGGAACACAGATACGCAGTATTTT. Protein: CASSLRGGGNTDTQYF.

The chain joins TRBV2 to TRBJ1-3; tentatively, D is TRBD1 (6 bases). The CDR3 contains 15 residues. V was clipped by 6 bases and J by 0 bases, with 12 bases between them. The germline CDR1 and CDR2 sequences are SNHLY and FYNNEI. This chain's CDR3 is CASRPTGSSGNTIYF. The CDR3, as DNA: TGTGCCAGCAGACCGACAGGTTCCTCTGGAAACACCATATATTTT. Based on the CDR3 plus reference TRBV2 and TRBJ1-3, the full variable domain is EPEVTQTPSHQVTQMGQEVILRCVPISNHLYFYWYRQILGQKVEFLVSFYNNEISEKSEIFDDQFSVERPDGSNFTLKIRSTKLEDSAMYFCASRPTGSSGNTIYFGEGSWLTVV.

This clone appeared once. The chain is built from TRBV7-9 and TRBJ2-5; 7 bases line up with TRBD1. After removal of 5 bases from V and 7 bases from J, the junction contained 10 bases not matched to a gene. Germline V gene data show CDR1 as SEHNR and CDR2 as FQNEAQ (reference sequence). The CDR3 is 14 residues long. This chain's CDR3 is CASSRGQARATQYF. DNA of the CDR3: TGTGCCAGCAGCAGAGGACAGGCGCGAGCGACCCAGTACTTC.

This chain links TRBV5-4 with TRBJ2-5; TRBD1 aligns across 10 bases. Germline assignment: CDR1 SGHNT and CDR2 YYREEE (reference sequence). J lost 7 bases, V lost 4 bases, and 10 bases had no gene match. The CDR3 is 15 amino acids. CDR3 DNA sequence: TGTGCCAGCAGCAGGGACAGGGGCGATTTGGGGACCCAGTACTTC. This codes for CASSRDRGDLGTQYF.

The CDR3 region has the DNA TGCAGCGTCGGGGACAGAATGAACACTGAAGCTTTCTTT. It codes for CSVGDRMNTEAFF. The rearrangement uses TRBV29-1 and TRBJ1-1; the match to TRBD1 covers 7 bases. Germline trimming cut 6 bases from V and 0 bases from J; bases unmatched to any gene: 4. This CDR3 is built from 13 residues. Germline-derived CDR1 and CDR2 are SQVTM and ANQGSEA.

Here the CDR3 reads CASSLGQGRNEQFF. The CDR3, as DNA: TGTGCCAGCAGTTTAGGACAGGGGAGGAATGAGCAGTTCTTC. This sequence joins TRBV27 and TRBJ2-1; 9 nucleotides line up with TRBD1. The V gene end was trimmed by 2 bases and the J gene end by 7 bases; junction bases not matched to a gene: 3. The length of the CDR3 is 14 residues. Germline V gives CDR1 MNHEY, CDR2 SMNVEV (reference sequence).

V and J are TRBV29-1 and TRBJ2-3, with D tentatively TRBD2 (6 bases). CDR1 is SQVTM and CDR2 is ANQGSEA in the germline V gene. The V end was cut by 8 bases, the J end by 1 base, with 13 bases between. The CDR3 contains 13 residues. The CDR3 DNA is TGCAGCTTACGGGGGTTGGGCACAGATACGCAGTATTTT. Its translation: CSLRGLGTDTQYF.

This clone was seen a single time. V usage is TRBV5-1 and J usage is TRBJ2-3, with D maybe TRBD1 (6 bases). This CDR3 is built from 16 residues. V was clipped by 0 bases and J by 0 bases, with 11 bases between them. CDR1 and CDR2 from the germline V gene are SGHRS and YFSETQ. The CDR3 DNA follows: TGCGCCAGCAGCTTGGGAGCCCAGGGGAGCACAGATACGCAGTATTTT. Amino acid sequence: CASSLGAQGSTDTQYF.

The chain links TRBV2 to TRBJ1-1; the D gene is possibly TRBD1 (6 bases). Germline values: CDR1 SNHLY, CDR2 FYNNEI. V lost 7 bases and J 0 bases, leaving 12 bases between the germline ends. The CDR3 loop spans 14 amino acids. The CDR3 DNA sequence: TGTGCCAGCACGATTTGGACAGTGAACACTGAAGCTTTCTTT. Translating gives CASTIWTVNTEAFF.

V usage is TRBV2 and J usage is TRBJ2-7, with 8 bases aligning to TRBD2. This CDR3 has 15 amino acids. Germline CDR1 is SNHLY and CDR2 is FYNNEI. The V and J ends lost 4 bases and 5 bases, in that order; junction bases with no gene match: 10. As DNA, the CDR3 is TGTGCCAGCAGTGCCGACGCGGGGGGCTTCAACGAGCAGTACTTC. This codes for CASSADAGGFNEQYF.

The chain joins TRBV18 to TRBJ2-7; D is undetermined. The CDR3 has 14 residues. V lost 4 bases to trimming and J lost 4 bases, with 14 bases between them. Germline V gives CDR1 KGHSH, CDR2 LQKENI. CDR3 in amino acids: CASSLERPRYEQYF. CDR3 nucleotide sequence: TGTGCCAGCTCACTTGAGAGGCCGCGATACGAGCAGTACTTC.

This chain uses TRBV7-2 with TRBJ2-3, with D possibly TRBD1 on 6 matching bases. The germline CDR1 and CDR2 sequences are SGHTA and FQGNSA. The CDR3 runs to 16 residues. V lost 2 bases to trimming and J lost 0 bases, with 12 bases between them. The CDR3 DNA reads TGTGCCAGCAGCTTAACGGACAGCGCTAGCACAGATACGCAGTATTTT. It codes for CASSLTDSASTDTQYF.

About this clone itself: This same CDR3 is encoded by further DNA sequences in the sample. The chain couples TRBV5-6 to TRBJ1-4; the D gene is possibly TRBD1 (6 bases). The V and J ends lost 1 base and 5 bases respectively, with 9 bases between them. Germline V lookup: CDR1 SGHDT, CDR2 YYEEEE. This CDR3 is built from 14 residues. The chain's CDR3 is CASSLIQGNEKLFF. The CDR3, as DNA: TGTGCCAGCAGCTTGATACAGGGAAATGAAAAACTGTTTTTT.

This clone was recorded only once. The V call is TRBV28, the J call TRBJ1-4; perhaps TRBD1 as D (5 bases). The CDR3 contains 13 residues. The germline V gene encodes CDR1 MDHEN and CDR2 SYDVKM. V lost 8 bases and J lost 8, with 15 bases in between. Here the CDR3 reads CASRIPGLEKLFF. As DNA, the CDR3 is TGTGCCAGCCGGATTCCAGGGTTGGAAAAACTGTTTTTT.

This clone was counted only a few times. The CDR3 DNA is TGTGCCAGCAGCTTAGCCGGACAGGTTAATCAGCCCCAGCATTTT. Amino acids: CASSLAGQVNQPQHF. The chain joins TRBV7-8 to TRBJ1-5; the match to TRBD1 covers 7 bases. The CDR3 has 15 amino acids. Trimming cost V 0 bases and J 4 bases; bases outside gene matches: 3. CDR1 and CDR2 (germline): SGHVS, FQNEAQ.

V usage is TRBV28 and J usage is TRBJ1-6; D not resolved. CDR1 is MDHEN and CDR2 is SYDVKM in the germline V gene. The V end lost 2 bases, the J end lost 10 bases, and 12 bases lay between the germline ends. The CDR3 has 14 residues. The CDR3 DNA reads TGTGCCAGCAGTTTACCTCCGGGGAAATCACCCCTCCACTTT. It translates to CASSLPPGKSPLHF.

J is TRBJ2-2 and V is TRBV3-1 (or the pseudogene TRBV3-2), with a weak D call TRBD1 (6 bases). The CDR3 consists of 13 residues. The germline gives CDR1 LGHDT, CDR2 YNNKEL (reference sequence). V lost 11 bases to trimming and J lost 8 bases, with 18 bases between them. CDR3 nucleotide sequence: TGTGCCGTAGAGGACAGCCACGGAGGGGAGCTGTTTTTT. Its translation is CAVEDSHGGELFF.

J is TRBJ1-5 and V is TRBV6-2 or TRBV6-3, with 9 bases lining up with TRBD1. V was pared by 6 bases and J by 5 bases, with 8 bases of the junction left unmatched. This CDR3 region has 15 residues. The V gene's germline CDR1 is MNHEY and CDR2 SVGEGT. CDR3 DNA sequence: TGTGCCAGCAGCCCCGACAGGGGGTTTGATCAGCCCCAGCATTTT. Translation: CASSPDRGFDQPQHF.

V is TRBV3-1 (or the pseudogene TRBV3-2) and J is TRBJ1-2; D gene uncertain. Germline V CDR1 and CDR2: LGHDT, YNNKEL (reference sequence). The CDR3 is made up of 13 amino acids. V was cut by 4 bases and J by 5 bases, with 11 bases left in between. CDR3 region: CASSLPLGYGYTF. The CDR3 DNA is TGTGCCAGCAGCCTACCCCTCGGGTATGGCTACACCTTC.

The chain combines TRBV5-1 with TRBJ1-1, with 11 nucleotides matching TRBD1. The germline gives CDR1 SGHRS, CDR2 YFSETQ. The V segment lost 4 bases and the J segment 8 bases; nucleotides outside the gene matches: 7. The CDR3 is 14 residues long. CDR3 amino acids: CASSRGQGGNEAFF. Here the CDR3 DNA reads TGCGCCAGCAGCAGGGGACAGGGGGGGAACGAAGCTTTCTTT.

The V call is TRBV11-2, the J call TRBJ2-1; 9 bases match TRBD1. The CDR3 totals 13 residues. Germline values: CDR1 SGHAT, CDR2 FQNNGV. J was trimmed by 12 bases and V by 7 bases; bases with no gene match: 10. In DNA form, the CDR3 reads TGTGCCAGCATCGAAACTACAGGGGGCGGGCAGTTCTTC. It codes for CASIETTGGGQFF.

This clone was picked up one time. V is TRBV19 and J is TRBJ1-6, with TRBD1 matching 7 bases. CDR3 size: 15 residues. Germline assignment: CDR1 LNHDA and CDR2 SQIVND (reference sequence). Losses at the gene ends were 4 bases for V and 7 bases for J; bases not matched to a gene: 7. CDR3 sequence: CASSTRQGGNSPLHF. The CDR3 DNA follows: TGTGCCAGTAGTACCAGACAGGGTGGGAATTCACCCCTCCACTTT.

The chain carries TRBV19 and TRBJ2-2, with 7 bases lining up with TRBD1. The germline V gene has CDR1 LNHDA and CDR2 SQIVND (reference sequence). This CDR3 is built from 14 residues. The J segment lost 1 base and the V segment lost 6 bases, leaving 2 bases of the junction unmatched. The CDR3 DNA reads TGTGCCAGTAGGAGACAGGGGAACACCGGGGAGCTGTTTTTT. This translates into CASRRQGNTGELFF.

The CDR3 reads CASSWGRPGGYTF. CDR3 coding DNA: TGTGCCAGCAGTTGGGGCAGGCCGGGTGGCTACACCTTC. This chain joins TRBV28 and TRBJ1-2, with D possibly matching TRBD1 (5 bases). CDR1 and CDR2 from the germline V gene are MDHEN and SYDVKM. The CDR3 runs 13 residues. Between the trimmed V and J ends, which lost 4 bases and 7 bases, there was a span of 13 bases.

The J gene is TRBJ1-1, the V gene TRBV6-5; D may be TRBD1 (6 bases). This CDR3 region has 15 residues. V was shortened by 6 bases and J by 0 bases, with 14 bases between the two germline ends. Germline-derived CDR1 and CDR2 are MNHEY and SVGAGI. The CDR3 reads CASRRGARVNTEAFF. The CDR3 DNA reads as TGTGCCAGCAGGCGGGGGGCGCGGGTGAACACTGAAGCTTTCTTT.